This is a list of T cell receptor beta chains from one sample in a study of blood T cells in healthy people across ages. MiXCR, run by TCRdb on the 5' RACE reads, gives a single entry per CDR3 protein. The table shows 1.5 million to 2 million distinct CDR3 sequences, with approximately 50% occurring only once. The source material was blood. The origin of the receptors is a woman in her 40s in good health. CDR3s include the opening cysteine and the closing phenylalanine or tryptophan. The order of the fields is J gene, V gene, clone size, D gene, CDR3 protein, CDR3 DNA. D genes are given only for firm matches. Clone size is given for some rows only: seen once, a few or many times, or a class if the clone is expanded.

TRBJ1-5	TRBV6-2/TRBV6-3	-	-	CASKEGLQPQHF	TGTGCCAGCAAAGAAGGCCTTCAGCCCCAGCATTTT
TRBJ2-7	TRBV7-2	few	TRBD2	CASSLVTGAGGSYEQYF	TGTGCCAGCAGCTTAGTCACTGGGGCGGGGGGCTCCTACGAGCAGTACTTC
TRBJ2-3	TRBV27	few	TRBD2	CASMKRGYTDTQYF	TGTGCCAGCATGAAGCGGGGCTACACAGATACGCAGTATTTT
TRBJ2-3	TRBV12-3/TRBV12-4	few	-	CASRTITSTDTQYF	TGTGCCAGCCGGACCATTACTAGCACAGATACGCAGTATTTT
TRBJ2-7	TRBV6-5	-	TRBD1	CASSYSTGQTNYEQYF	TGTGCCAGCAGTTACTCGACGGGACAGACAAACTACGAGCAGTACTTC
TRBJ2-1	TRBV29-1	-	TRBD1	CSVAGARTGGNGMVRQFF	TGCAGCGTTGCCGGGGCAAGGACAGGGGGTAATGGGATGGTGCGGCAGTTCTTC
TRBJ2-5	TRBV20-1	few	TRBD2	CSAGPSGAMFETQYF	TGCAGTGCTGGGCCTAGCGGGGCTATGTTTGAGACCCAGTACTTC
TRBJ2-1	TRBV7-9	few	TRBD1	CASSPRTGWNEQFF	TGTGCCAGCAGCCCCCGGACAGGGTGGAATGAGCAGTTCTTC
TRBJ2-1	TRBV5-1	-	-	CASSQPRTGEQFF	TGCGCCAGCAGCCAACCTCGAACGGGAGAGCAGTTCTTC
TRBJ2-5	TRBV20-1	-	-	CSASFLGASSKTQYF	TGCAGTGCTAGTTTTCTGGGGGCGAGCTCGAAGACCCAGTACTTC
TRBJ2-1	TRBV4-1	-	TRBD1	CASSQPGQVREQFF	TGCGCCAGCAGCCAACCGGGACAGGTCAGGGAGCAGTTCTTC
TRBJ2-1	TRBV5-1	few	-	CASSLFGTRGMDEQFF	TGCGCCAGCAGCTTGTTTGGGACAAGGGGGATGGATGAGCAGTTCTTC
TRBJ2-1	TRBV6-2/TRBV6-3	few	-	CASKPAGAGGNEQFF	TGTGCCAGCAAGCCCGCGGGGGCAGGGGGCAATGAGCAGTTCTTC
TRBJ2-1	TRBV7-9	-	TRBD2	CASSDRLAGGPNEQFF	TGTGCCAGCAGCGATCGACTAGCGGGAGGACCCAATGAGCAGTTCTTC
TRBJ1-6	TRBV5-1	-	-	CALKRARSPLHF	TGCGCCCTAAAGCGGGCGAGGTCACCCCTCCACTTT
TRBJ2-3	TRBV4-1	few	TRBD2	CASSHPGGEATDTQYF	TGCGCCAGCAGCCATCCGGGGGGGGAGGCCACAGATACGCAGTATTTT
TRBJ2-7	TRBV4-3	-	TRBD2	CASSQLRTSGGRSYEQYF	TGCGCCAGCAGCCAATTGAGGACTAGCGGGGGAAGGTCCTACGAGCAGTACTTC
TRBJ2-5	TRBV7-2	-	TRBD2	CASSLARATSGGPSKTQYF	TGTGCCAGCAGCTTAGCCCGGGCGACTAGCGGGGGACCCTCAAAGACCCAGTACTTC
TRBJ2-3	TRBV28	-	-	CASSSGPSTADTQYF	TGTGCCAGCAGTTCCGGACCGTCGACGGCAGATACGCAGTATTTT
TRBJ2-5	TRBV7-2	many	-	CASSPRRGSQETQYF	TGTGCCAGCAGCCCCCGACGGGGGTCCCAAGAGACCCAGTACTTC
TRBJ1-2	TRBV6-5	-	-	CASSSLRQRTNYGYTF	TGTGCCAGCAGTTCCCTTAGACAGCGGACTAACTATGGCTACACCTTC
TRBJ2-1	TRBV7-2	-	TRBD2	CASSSLAGGINEQFF	TGTGCCAGCAGCTCCCTAGCGGGGGGGATAAATGAGCAGTTCTTC
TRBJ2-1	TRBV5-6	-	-	CASSWVTDYNEQFF	TGTGCCAGCAGCTGGGTGACAGACTACAATGAGCAGTTCTTC
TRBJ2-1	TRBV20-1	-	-	CSARGGQSSYNEQFF	TGCAGTGCTAGGGGGGGACAGAGCTCCTACAATGAGCAGTTCTTC
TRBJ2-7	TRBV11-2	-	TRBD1	CASSRRTGGGINEQYF	TGTGCCAGCAGCCGTCGGACAGGGGGCGGAATCAACGAGCAGTACTTC
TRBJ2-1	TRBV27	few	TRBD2	CASSLNGGAYNEQFF	TGTGCCAGCAGTTTAAACGGGGGGGCCTATAATGAGCAGTTCTTC
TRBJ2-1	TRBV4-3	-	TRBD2	CASSQEIPRGGLNEQFF	TGCGCCAGCAGCCAAGAGATTCCGCGGGGGGGCCTCAATGAGCAGTTCTTC
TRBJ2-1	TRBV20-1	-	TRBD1	CSARGPTGGDEQFF	TGCAGTGCTAGAGGTCCTACAGGGGGCGATGAGCAGTTCTTC
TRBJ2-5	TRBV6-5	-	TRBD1	CASRGDRGQETQYF	TGTGCCAGCAGAGGAGACAGGGGGCAAGAGACCCAGTACTTC
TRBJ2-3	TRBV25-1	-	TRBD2	CASTPGLNTDTQYF	TGTGCCAGTACGCCGGGACTAAACACAGATACGCAGTATTTT
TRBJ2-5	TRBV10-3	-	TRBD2	CAISELAGQAETQYF	TGTGCCATCAGTGAGTTAGCGGGCCAAGCGGAGACCCAGTACTTC
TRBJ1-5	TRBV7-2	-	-	CASSSGQTNQPQHF	TGTGCCAGCAGCTCTGGACAGACCAATCAGCCCCAGCATTTT